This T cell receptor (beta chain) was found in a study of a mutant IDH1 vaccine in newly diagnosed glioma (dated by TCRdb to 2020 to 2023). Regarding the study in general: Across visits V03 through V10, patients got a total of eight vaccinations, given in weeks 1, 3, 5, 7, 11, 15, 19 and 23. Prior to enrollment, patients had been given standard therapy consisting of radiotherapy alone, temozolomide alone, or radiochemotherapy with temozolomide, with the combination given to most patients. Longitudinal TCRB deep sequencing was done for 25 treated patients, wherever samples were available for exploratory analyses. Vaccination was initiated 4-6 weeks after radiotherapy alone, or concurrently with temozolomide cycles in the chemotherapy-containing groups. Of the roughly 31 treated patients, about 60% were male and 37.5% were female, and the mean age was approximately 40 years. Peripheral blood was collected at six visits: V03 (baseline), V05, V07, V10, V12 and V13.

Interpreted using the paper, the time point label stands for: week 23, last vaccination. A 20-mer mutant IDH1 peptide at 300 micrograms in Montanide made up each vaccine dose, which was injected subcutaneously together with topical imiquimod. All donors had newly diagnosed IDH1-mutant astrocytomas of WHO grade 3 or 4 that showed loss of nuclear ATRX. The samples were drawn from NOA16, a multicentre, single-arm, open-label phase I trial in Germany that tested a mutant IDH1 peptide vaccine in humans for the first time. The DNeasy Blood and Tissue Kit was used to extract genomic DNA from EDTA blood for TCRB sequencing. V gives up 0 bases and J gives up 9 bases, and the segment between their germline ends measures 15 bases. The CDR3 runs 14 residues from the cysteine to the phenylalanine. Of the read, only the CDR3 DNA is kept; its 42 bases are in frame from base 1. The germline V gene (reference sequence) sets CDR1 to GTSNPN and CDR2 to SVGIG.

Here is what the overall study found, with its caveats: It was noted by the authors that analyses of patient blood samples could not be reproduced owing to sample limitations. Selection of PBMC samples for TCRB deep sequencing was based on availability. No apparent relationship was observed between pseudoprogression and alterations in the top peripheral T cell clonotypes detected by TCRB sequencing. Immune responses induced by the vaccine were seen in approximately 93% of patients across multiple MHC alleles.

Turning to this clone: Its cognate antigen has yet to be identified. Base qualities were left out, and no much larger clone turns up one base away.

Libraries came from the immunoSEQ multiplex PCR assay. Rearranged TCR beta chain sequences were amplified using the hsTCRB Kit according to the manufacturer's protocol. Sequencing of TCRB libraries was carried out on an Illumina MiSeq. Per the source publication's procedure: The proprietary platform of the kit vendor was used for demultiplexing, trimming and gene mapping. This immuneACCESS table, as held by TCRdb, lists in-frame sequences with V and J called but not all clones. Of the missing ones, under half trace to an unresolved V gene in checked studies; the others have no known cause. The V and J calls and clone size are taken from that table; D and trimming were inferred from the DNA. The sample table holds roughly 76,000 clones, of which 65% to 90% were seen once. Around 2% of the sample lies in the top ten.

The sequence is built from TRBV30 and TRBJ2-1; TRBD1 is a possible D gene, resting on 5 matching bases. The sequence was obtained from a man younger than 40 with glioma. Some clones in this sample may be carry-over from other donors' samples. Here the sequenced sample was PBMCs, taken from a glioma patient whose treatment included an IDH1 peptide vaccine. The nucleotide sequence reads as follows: TGTGCCTGGAGTGTACTACTGGACAATGGTGAGCAGTTCTTC. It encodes CAWSVLLDNGEQFF.